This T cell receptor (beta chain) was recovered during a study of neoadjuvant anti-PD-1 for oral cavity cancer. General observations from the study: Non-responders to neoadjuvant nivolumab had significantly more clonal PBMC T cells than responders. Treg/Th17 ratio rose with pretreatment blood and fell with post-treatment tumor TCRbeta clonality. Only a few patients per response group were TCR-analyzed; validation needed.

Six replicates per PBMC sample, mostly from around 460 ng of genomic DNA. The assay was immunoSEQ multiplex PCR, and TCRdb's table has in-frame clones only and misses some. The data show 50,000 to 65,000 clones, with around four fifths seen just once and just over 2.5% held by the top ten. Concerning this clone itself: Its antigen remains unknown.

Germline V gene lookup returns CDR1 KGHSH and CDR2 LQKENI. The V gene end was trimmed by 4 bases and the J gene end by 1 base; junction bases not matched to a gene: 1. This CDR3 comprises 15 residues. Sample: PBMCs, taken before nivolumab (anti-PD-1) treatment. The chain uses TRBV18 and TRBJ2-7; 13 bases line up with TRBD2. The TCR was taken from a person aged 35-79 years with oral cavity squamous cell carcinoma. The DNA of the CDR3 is TGTGCCAGCTCACTGGGACTAGCGGGGTCCTACGAGCAGTACTTC. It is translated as CASSLGLAGSYEQYF.